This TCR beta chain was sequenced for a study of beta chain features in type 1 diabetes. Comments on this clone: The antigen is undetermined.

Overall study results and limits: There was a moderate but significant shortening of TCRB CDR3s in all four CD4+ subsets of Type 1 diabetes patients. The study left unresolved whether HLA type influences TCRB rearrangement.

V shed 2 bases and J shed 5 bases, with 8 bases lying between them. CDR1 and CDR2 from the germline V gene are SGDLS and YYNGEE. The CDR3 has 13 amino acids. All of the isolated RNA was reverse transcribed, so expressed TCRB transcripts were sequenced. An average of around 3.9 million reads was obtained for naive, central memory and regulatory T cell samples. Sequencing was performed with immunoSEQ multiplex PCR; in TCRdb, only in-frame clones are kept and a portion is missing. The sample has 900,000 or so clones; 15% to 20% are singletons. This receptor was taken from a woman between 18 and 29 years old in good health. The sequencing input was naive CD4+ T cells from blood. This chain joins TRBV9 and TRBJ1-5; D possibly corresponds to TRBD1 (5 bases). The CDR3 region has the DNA TGTGCCAGCAGCGTCCAGGGCGATCAGCCCCAGCATTTT. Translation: CASSVQGDQPQHF.